The 7 T cell receptor beta chains given below trace back to one sample, sequenced in a study of identical twins. TCRdb processed the 5' RACE reads anew with MiXCR; each CDR3 protein has one entry. The profile covers a few hundred thousand distinct CDR3 sequences, with 5.5% to 7.5% appearing a single time and roughly 15% taken by the ten largest. The same sample was also used in a study of T cells expressing NK-cell markers.

What was sequenced was CD8+ T cells sorted from blood. These receptors were obtained from a woman aged 18-35 years in good health.

This clonotype has only a few counts. This sequence joins TRBV4-3 and TRBJ1-2, with unresolved D. The germline V gene encodes CDR1 LGHNA and CDR2 YSLEER. Trimming took 0 bases from V and 0 from J, leaving 8 bases between them. The CDR3 spans 15 residues. The CDR3 region is CASSQDRTANYGYTF. The CDR3 DNA sequence: TGCGCCAGCAGCCAAGATCGGACCGCTAACTATGGCTACACCTTC.

This clonotype was seen a handful of times. The V gene is TRBV6-1, the J gene TRBJ2-1; D not resolved. V lost 6 bases to trimming and J lost 7 bases, with 10 bases between them. The CDR3 has 12 residues. The germline V gene has CDR1 MNHNS and CDR2 SASEGT. The CDR3 loop reads CASRTDGNEQFF. The DNA for the CDR3 is TGTGCCAGCAGGACGGACGGTAATGAGCAGTTCTTC.

This clonotype was counted a few times. As DNA, the CDR3 is TGTGCCAGCAGCCAAAGATTGCGGGGGAACGACGAGCAGTACTTC. Amino acids: CASSQRLRGNDEQYF. V is TRBV7-9 and J is TRBJ2-7; 7 bases fit TRBD2. J lost 5 bases, V lost 5 bases, and 12 bases had no gene match. The germline CDR1 and CDR2 sequences are SEHNR and FQNEAQ (reference sequence). The CDR3 runs to 15 residues.

In its sample, this clonotype was seen many times. The chain is built from TRBV5-6 and TRBJ2-7; 7 bases agree with TRBD2. The V segment lost 1 base and the J segment 6 bases; nucleotides outside the gene matches: 4. Germline values: CDR1 SGHDT, CDR2 YYEEEE. The CDR3 runs to 13 residues. The CDR3 bases are TGTGCCAGCAGCTTGTTCCCGGGAGGCGAGCAGTACTTC. Amino acids: CASSLFPGGEQYF.

The CDR3 sequence: CSAKTVGWVGPEQYF. CDR3 sequence (DNA): TGCAGTGCTAAGACAGTGGGGTGGGTAGGTCCCGAGCAGTACTTC. V is TRBV20-1 and J is TRBJ2-7; D perhaps matches TRBD1 (5 bases). The CDR3 spans 15 residues. Germline values: CDR1 DFQATT, CDR2 SNEGSKA (reference sequence). Trimming stripped 4 bases from V and 6 bases from J, with 22 bases between.

This clonotype was detected ten times or more. V and J are TRBV3-1 and TRBJ2-3, with D hard to call. V lost 4 bases, J lost 0 bases, and 5 bases lay in between. CDR3 length: 13 amino acids. CDR1 and CDR2 from the germline V gene are LGHDT and YNNKEL (reference sequence). CDR3 sequence: CASSLLSTDTQYF. The CDR3 region has the DNA TGTGCCAGCAGCCTACTTAGCACAGATACGCAGTATTTT.

The J gene is TRBJ2-7, the V gene TRBV4-1; D unclear. CDR3 size: 15 residues. The germline V gene has CDR1 MGHRA and CDR2 YSYEKL. Trimming shortened V by 2 bases and J by 0 bases, and 11 bases separated the two germline ends. CDR3 DNA sequence: TGCGCCAGCAGCCAACTTGCAGCGAGCTCCTACGAGCAGTACTTC. Its protein product is CASSQLAASSYEQYF.